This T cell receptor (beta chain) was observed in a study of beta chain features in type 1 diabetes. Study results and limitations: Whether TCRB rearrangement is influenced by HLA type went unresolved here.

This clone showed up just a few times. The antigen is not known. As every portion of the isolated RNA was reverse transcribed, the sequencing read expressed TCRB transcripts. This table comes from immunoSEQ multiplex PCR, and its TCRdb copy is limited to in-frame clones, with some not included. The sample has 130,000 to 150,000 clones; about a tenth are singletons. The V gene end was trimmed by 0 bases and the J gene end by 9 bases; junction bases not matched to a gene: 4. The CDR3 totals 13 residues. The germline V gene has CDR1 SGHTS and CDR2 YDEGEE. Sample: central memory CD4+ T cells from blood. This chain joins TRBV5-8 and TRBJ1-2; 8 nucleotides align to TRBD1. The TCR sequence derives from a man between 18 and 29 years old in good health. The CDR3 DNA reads TGTGCCAGCAGCTTGGGACAGGGGATTAGCTACACCTTC. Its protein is CASSLGQGISYTF.